This TCR beta chain was obtained from a study of CD8 T cells in ankylosing spondylitis. The study, taken as a whole, reports: In synovial fluid and blood from reactive arthritis, some motif variants were previously reported. Relatively scarce in peripheral blood, disease-linked clones were CD8+. Clones linked to disease were reported to show significant enrichment in matched ankylosing spondylitis synovial fluid.

Germline V lookup: CDR1 SGHRS, CDR2 YFSETQ. The CDR3 runs 12 residues. Deletions cut 0 bases from V and 8 bases from J, with 8 bases between. Researchers built TCR beta libraries using quantitative 5'-RACE with molecular barcodes. TCRdb independently ran MiXCR on the 5' RACE reads; one entry per CDR3 protein. The table includes about 240,000 distinct CDR3 sequences, 8% to 9.5% detected once. This clonotype came up a few times. No antigen is known for it. This receptor was obtained from a male donor with ankylosing spondylitis or in good health (not recorded which). What was sequenced was blood, either unsorted or a sorted T cell fraction (not recorded which). The chain employs TRBV5-1 and TRBJ1-2; D unclear. The CDR3 coding sequence is TGCGCCAGCAGCTTGGAAGGACGGGGCTACACCTTC. Residues: CASSLEGRGYTF.